This paragraph covers one T cell receptor beta chain sequence. CDR3 length: 13 residues. Germline lookup yields CDR1 MNHEY and CDR2 SMNVEV (reference sequence). The V end was cut by 5 bases, the J end by 2 bases, with 9 bases between. This sample was taken from a study of control samples from healthy donors and cancer patients. Assay used: immunoSEQ multiplex PCR; TCRdb lists only in-frame clones, some missing. Of 95,000 to 100,000 clones listed, approximately 90% are singletons. This sequence was found in a man aged 25-45 years in good health. The chain recombines TRBV27 with TRBJ1-2; D is unresolved. Sequenced input: blood. CDR3 DNA sequence: TGTGCCAGCAGTGGCCAGGTCAACTATGGCTACACCTTC. Translated, it gives CASSGQVNYGYTF.